This TCR beta chain was sequenced during a study of blood T cell repertoires in COVID-19. Study-level information: Some COVID-19 samples were acute and others convalescent; all came from the United States, Italy and Spain. Nucleic acid was either cDNA or gDNA, and it came from T cells, B-cell-depleted T cells, or PBMCs.

The sample holds one count of this clone. As handled by the study authors: Estimation of nucleated cell counts was performed using reference gene primer amplification. Clones were sequenced by immunoSEQ multiplex PCR, and TCRdb holds only the in-frame ones, with some missing. D and trimming were read from the DNA, whereas the V and J calls and clone size are those reported in that table. The sample lists approximately 250,000 clones, roughly 84% occurring once. CDR3 length equals 14 residues. V lost 3 bases to trimming and J lost 1 base, with 10 bases between them. The germline gives CDR1 SGHNT, CDR2 YYREEE (reference sequence).

The chain recombines TRBV5-4 with TRBJ2-5; D is possibly TRBD2 (6 bases). The sample comprised peripheral blood. The sequence was collected from a human donor in a cohort sampled during active COVID-19. CDR3 sequence reads: CASSYDSGQETQYF. In DNA form, the CDR3 reads TGTGCCAGCAGCTACGATAGCGGCCAAGAGACCCAGTACTTC.